The rows below give T cell receptor beta chains drawn from one sample of a study of graft-versus-host responses after intestinal transplantation. The assay was immunoSEQ multiplex PCR, and TCRdb's table has in-frame clones only and misses some. Of fewer than 55,000 clones in the sample, approximately 95% are singletons; the top ten hold approximately 0.2%. No antigens are known for them. The specimen comprised unstimulated CD8+ T cells sorted from spleen or lymph node cells, sampled before transplant. The receptors here all came from a human donor who was the organ donor for an intestinal transplant. CDR3s include the opening cysteine and the closing phenylalanine or tryptophan. The D gene is left open where the match is weak. Expanded clones get a size class; other rows say once, few or many, or leave the size out.

j_call: TRBJ2-3; d_call: NA; clone_size: NA; v_call: TRBV9; cdr3_nt: TGTGCCAGCAGCGTACTAGCGACTAGCACAGATACGCAGTATTTT; cdr3_aa: CASSVLATSTDTQYF
j_call: TRBJ2-3; d_call: NA; clone_size: NA; v_call: TRBV27; cdr3_nt: TGTGCCAGCAGTTTGGGGCCGTTCACAGATACGCAGTATTTT; cdr3_aa: CASSLGPFTDTQYF
j_call: TRBJ1-2; d_call: TRBD1; clone_size: NA; v_call: TRBV4-1; cdr3_nt: TGCGCCAGCAGCCAAGCACAGGGGGCAGGGGGCTACACCTTC; cdr3_aa: CASSQAQGAGGYTF
j_call: TRBJ2-1; d_call: NA; clone_size: NA; v_call: TRBV13; cdr3_nt: TGTGCCAGCAGCTTAGTATTTCAGGGTGGTGGTGAGCAGTTCTTC; cdr3_aa: CASSLVFQGGGEQFF
j_call: TRBJ2-3; d_call: NA; clone_size: NA; v_call: TRBV13; cdr3_nt: TGTGCCAGCCGTCCCGGGGGAACGGATACGCAGTATTTT; cdr3_aa: CASRPGGTDTQYF
j_call: TRBJ1-1; d_call: NA; clone_size: NA; v_call: TRBV2; cdr3_nt: TGTGCCAGCAGTTCTCTCCATGGGTCAGGAGCTTTCTTT; cdr3_aa: CASSSLHGSGAFF
j_call: TRBJ1-1; d_call: NA; clone_size: NA; v_call: TRBV28; cdr3_nt: TGTGCCAGCAGTTCGGCCGTAGACAGTATCAGCACTGAAGCTTTCTTT; cdr3_aa: CASSSAVDSISTEAFF
j_call: TRBJ2-5; d_call: TRBD2; clone_size: NA; v_call: TRBV5-6; cdr3_nt: TGTGCCAGCAGCTTGGGGCTAGCGGGGGGCGCGCAGTACTTC; cdr3_aa: CASSLGLAGGAQYF
j_call: TRBJ1-6; d_call: TRBD1; clone_size: NA; v_call: TRBV19; cdr3_nt: TGTGCCAGTACCCCGGGACAGAATTCACCCCTCCACTTT; cdr3_aa: CASTPGQNSPLHF
j_call: TRBJ1-1; d_call: NA; clone_size: NA; v_call: TRBV19; cdr3_nt: TGTGCCAGTAGTATAGGAGAACAGAACACTGAAGCTTTCTTT; cdr3_aa: CASSIGEQNTEAFF
j_call: TRBJ2-7; d_call: NA; clone_size: NA; v_call: TRBV6-1; cdr3_nt: TGTGCCAGCAGTGATTTCAAGTTCGGTAGCGAGCAGTACTTC; cdr3_aa: CASSDFKFGSEQYF
j_call: TRBJ2-1; d_call: TRBD2; clone_size: NA; v_call: TRBV29-1; cdr3_nt: TGCAGCGGCGGACTAGCGGGGATAAATGAGCAGTTCTTC; cdr3_aa: CSGGLAGINEQFF
j_call: TRBJ2-1; d_call: TRBD2; clone_size: NA; v_call: TRBV10-3; cdr3_nt: TGTGCCATCAGTGATAGCGGGGGGGACAACAATGAGCAGTTCTTC; cdr3_aa: CAISDSGGDNNEQFF
j_call: TRBJ2-7; d_call: NA; clone_size: NA; v_call: TRBV5-4; cdr3_nt: TGTGCCAGCAGCTTTACAGGGTCAGGGACCTACGAGCAGTACTTC; cdr3_aa: CASSFTGSGTYEQYF
j_call: TRBJ1-5; d_call: NA; clone_size: NA; v_call: TRBV27; cdr3_nt: TGTGCCAGCAGTTTAGGGAACAATCAGCCCCAGCATTTT; cdr3_aa: CASSLGNNQPQHF
j_call: TRBJ1-1; d_call: TRBD1; clone_size: NA; v_call: TRBV7-8; cdr3_nt: TGTGCCAGCAGCGCGACAGGGGGCGAGGCTGAAGCTTTCTTT; cdr3_aa: CASSATGGEAEAFF
j_call: TRBJ1-2; d_call: TRBD1; clone_size: NA; v_call: TRBV6-1; cdr3_nt: TGTGCCAGCAGTGGGACAGGCTCTCATGGCTACACCTTC; cdr3_aa: CASSGTGSHGYTF
j_call: TRBJ2-7; d_call: TRBD1; clone_size: NA; v_call: TRBV9; cdr3_nt: TGTGCCAGCAGCGTGGGACAGGCCGACTACGAGCAGTACTTC; cdr3_aa: CASSVGQADYEQYF
j_call: TRBJ2-1; d_call: NA; clone_size: NA; v_call: TRBV27; cdr3_nt: TGTGCCAGCAGTCCCCCCGAGGGCGGGGGCCCTTACAATGAGCAGTTCTTC; cdr3_aa: CASSPPEGGGPYNEQFF
j_call: TRBJ2-1; d_call: NA; clone_size: NA; v_call: TRBV5-4; cdr3_nt: TGTGCCAGCAGCTTCCGGACAGGGAGGGGCAATGAGCAGTTCTTC; cdr3_aa: CASSFRTGRGNEQFF
j_call: TRBJ1-3; d_call: NA; clone_size: once; v_call: TRBV29-1; cdr3_nt: TGCAGCGTTATAGGGGAGGACTCTGGAAACACCATATATTTT; cdr3_aa: CSVIGEDSGNTIYF
j_call: TRBJ1-5; d_call: NA; clone_size: NA; v_call: TRBV9; cdr3_nt: TGTGCCAGCAGCGCAGATGGGGGCGAGGGACAGCCCCAGCATTTT; cdr3_aa: CASSADGGEGQPQHF
j_call: TRBJ2-2; d_call: NA; clone_size: NA; v_call: TRBV5-1; cdr3_nt: TGCGCCAGCAGCTTGGTGGTAAGGGGCACCGGGGAGCTGTTTTTT; cdr3_aa: CASSLVVRGTGELFF
j_call: TRBJ1-6; d_call: NA; clone_size: NA; v_call: TRBV23-1; cdr3_nt: TGCGCCCGCGTGGGGGAAAATTCACCCCTCCACTTT; cdr3_aa: CARVGENSPLHF
j_call: TRBJ2-1; d_call: NA; clone_size: NA; v_call: TRBV2; cdr3_nt: TGTGCCAGCGCAGCCCCTGGAACGGGCAATGAGCAGTTCTTC; cdr3_aa: CASAAPGTGNEQFF
j_call: TRBJ2-3; d_call: TRBD1; clone_size: NA; v_call: TRBV27; cdr3_nt: TGTGCCAGCAGTTTAGAGGGGGCTACGCAGTATTTT; cdr3_aa: CASSLEGATQYF
j_call: TRBJ2-7; d_call: NA; clone_size: NA; v_call: TRBV27; cdr3_nt: TGTGCCAGCAGGTCCGCATCTACCTACGAGCAGTACTTC; cdr3_aa: CASRSASTYEQYF
j_call: TRBJ1-3; d_call: NA; clone_size: NA; v_call: TRBV25-1; cdr3_nt: TGTGCCAGCAGTGAAGACTCTGGAAACACCATATATTTT; cdr3_aa: CASSEDSGNTIYF
j_call: TRBJ1-2; d_call: TRBD1; clone_size: NA; v_call: TRBV25-1; cdr3_nt: TGTGCCAGCAGTGAACCCCCAGGGGGTGGCTACACCTTC; cdr3_aa: CASSEPPGGGYTF
j_call: TRBJ1-1; d_call: TRBD1; clone_size: NA; v_call: TRBV5-1; cdr3_nt: TGCGCCAGCAGCGCCATAGTCGTAATGGGACAGGGTAAACCGAACACTGAAGCTTTCTTT; cdr3_aa: CASSAIVVMGQGKPNTEAFF
j_call: TRBJ1-2; d_call: TRBD1; clone_size: once; v_call: TRBV5-4; cdr3_nt: TGTGCCAGCAGTAACCCGGGACAGCGTATTTCTAACTATGGCTACACCTTC; cdr3_aa: CASSNPGQRISNYGYTF
j_call: TRBJ2-7; d_call: TRBD1; clone_size: NA; v_call: TRBV10-3; cdr3_nt: TGTGCCATCACTACGGGACAGGCCTCCGGCGAGCAGTACTTC; cdr3_aa: CAITTGQASGEQYF
j_call: TRBJ2-1; d_call: TRBD2; clone_size: NA; v_call: TRBV9; cdr3_nt: TGTGCCAGCAGCGTAGAGGGGACTAGCGGAGACTCCTACAATGAGCAGTTCTTC; cdr3_aa: CASSVEGTSGDSYNEQFF
j_call: TRBJ2-7; d_call: NA; clone_size: NA; v_call: TRBV4-1; cdr3_nt: TGCGCCAGCAGCCCAACTGTCTCCGACCCACCCTCCGAGCAGTACTTC; cdr3_aa: CASSPTVSDPPSEQYF
j_call: TRBJ2-7; d_call: NA; clone_size: NA; v_call: TRBV28; cdr3_nt: TGTGCCAGCAGTTTGAGGTCCTACGAGCAGTACTTC; cdr3_aa: CASSLRSYEQYF
j_call: TRBJ2-7; d_call: TRBD1; clone_size: NA; v_call: TRBV29-1; cdr3_nt: TGCAGCGCATCGGACAGGGGAATTACCTACGAGCAGTACTTC; cdr3_aa: CSASDRGITYEQYF
j_call: TRBJ2-7; d_call: TRBD1; clone_size: NA; v_call: TRBV30; cdr3_nt: TGTGCCTGGAGTACCGGACAGGGGATCTCTGGGAACGAGCAGTACTTC; cdr3_aa: CAWSTGQGISGNEQYF
j_call: TRBJ1-1; d_call: NA; clone_size: NA; v_call: TRBV13; cdr3_nt: TGTGCCAGCAGCTTAGCTCTGGGGTCTGAAGCTTTCTTT; cdr3_aa: CASSLALGSEAFF
j_call: TRBJ2-5; d_call: TRBD2; clone_size: NA; v_call: TRBV4-1; cdr3_nt: TGCGCCAGCAGCCGGACTAGCGGGGAAGAGACCCAGTACTTC; cdr3_aa: CASSRTSGEETQYF
j_call: TRBJ1-5; d_call: NA; clone_size: once; v_call: TRBV28; cdr3_nt: TGTGCCAGCAGTTTTCTCCCCCCAAATCAGCCCCAGCATTTT; cdr3_aa: CASSFLPPNQPQHF
j_call: TRBJ1-1; d_call: NA; clone_size: NA; v_call: TRBV6-1; cdr3_nt: TGTGCCAGCAGTCTTCACGGGGGACCGAACACTGAAGCTTTCTTT; cdr3_aa: CASSLHGGPNTEAFF
j_call: TRBJ2-3; d_call: NA; clone_size: NA; v_call: TRBV2; cdr3_nt: TGTGCCAGCAGTATTGGGGGGGGGCCAAGCACAGATACGCAGTATTTT; cdr3_aa: CASSIGGGPSTDTQYF
j_call: TRBJ2-7; d_call: NA; clone_size: NA; v_call: TRBV5-1; cdr3_nt: TGCGCCAGCAGCCCCGGCGGGGTAGCCGAGCAGTACTTC; cdr3_aa: CASSPGGVAEQYF
j_call: TRBJ1-3; d_call: NA; clone_size: NA; v_call: TRBV19; cdr3_nt: TGTGCCAGTTATCCAGGGGGAAACACCATATATTTT; cdr3_aa: CASYPGGNTIYF
j_call: TRBJ1-2; d_call: NA; clone_size: NA; v_call: TRBV4-3; cdr3_nt: TGCGCCAGCAGCCAAGAACAGAACTTCTATGGCTACACCTTC; cdr3_aa: CASSQEQNFYGYTF
j_call: TRBJ2-3; d_call: TRBD1; clone_size: NA; v_call: TRBV9; cdr3_nt: TGTGCCAGCAGCGTAGTGTCAGGGGGCTTCACAGATACGCAGTATTTT; cdr3_aa: CASSVVSGGFTDTQYF
j_call: TRBJ2-3; d_call: TRBD1; clone_size: NA; v_call: TRBV4-1; cdr3_nt: TGCGCCAGCAGCCGACTCACGGACAGGGGGCTGGCAGATACGCAGTATTTT; cdr3_aa: CASSRLTDRGLADTQYF
j_call: TRBJ2-7; d_call: TRBD1; clone_size: NA; v_call: TRBV13; cdr3_nt: TGTGCCAGCAGCCCCTCGGGACAGATATACGAGCAGTACTTC; cdr3_aa: CASSPSGQIYEQYF
j_call: TRBJ1-1; d_call: NA; clone_size: NA; v_call: TRBV5-4; cdr3_nt: TGTGCCAGCAGCTTGGGGTTGGGGGAAGCTTTCTTT; cdr3_aa: CASSLGLGEAFF
j_call: TRBJ2-3; d_call: NA; clone_size: NA; v_call: TRBV7-3; cdr3_nt: TGTGCCAGCAGCTCCGGGGTATCCCGCACAGATACGCAGTATTTT; cdr3_aa: CASSSGVSRTDTQYF
j_call: TRBJ2-5; d_call: NA; clone_size: NA; v_call: TRBV18; cdr3_nt: TGTGCCAGCTCACCACCGGCGGTGGGGGACCTCCAAGAGACCCAGTACTTC; cdr3_aa: CASSPPAVGDLQETQYF
j_call: TRBJ1-5; d_call: NA; clone_size: NA; v_call: TRBV30; cdr3_nt: TGTGCCTGGAACTTGCATGGTCAGCCCCAGCATTTT; cdr3_aa: CAWNLHGQPQHF